What follows is one T cell receptor beta chain and its context. Its antigen is unidentified. The data originate from a study of blood T cells in healthy people across ages. A J-beta primer mix and a sample-barcoded 5' primer were used in a second PCR of roughly 6 to 11 cycles. TCRdb used MiXCR to reprocess the 5' RACE reads, holding one entry per CDR3 protein. The sample consists of over a million distinct CDR3 sequences, about 40% of them appearing once. The study's findings and limits: Bulk PBMC profiling left naive and antigen-experienced comparisons inconclusive. A greater number of naive CD4+ cells and higher diversity distinguished long-lived donors from aged donors.

The CDR3 is 14 amino acids. The germline V gene has CDR1 SGHTA and CDR2 FQGNSA. V dropped 7 bases and J dropped 3 bases, with 16 bases sitting between them. V is TRBV7-2 and J is TRBJ2-7; D gene uncertain. This TCR derives from a woman under 30 in good health. Sequencing input: blood. In DNA form, the CDR3 reads TGTGCCAGCAAGATAGACCGGCTTAACTACGAGCAGTACTTC. Its protein product is CASKIDRLNYEQYF. Based on the CDR3 plus reference TRBV7-2 and TRBJ2-7, the full variable domain is GAGVSQSPSNKVTEKGKDVELRCDPISGHTALYWYRQSLGQGLEFLIYFQGNSAPDKSGLPSDRFSAERTGGSVSTLTIQRTQQEDSAVYLCASKIDRLNYEQYFGPGTRLTVT.